This TCR beta chain is drawn from a study of cytomegalovirus exposure and HLA in healthy donors. Details on this clone: Its specificity is unknown.

A multiplex PCR was run with 60 Vbeta primers and 13 Jbeta primers. This table comes from immunoSEQ multiplex PCR, and its TCRdb copy is limited to in-frame clones, with some not included. Here the sample spans about 270,000 clones, roughly 90% being singletons. With 3 bases removed from V and 15 bases from J, the gap between germline ends came to 24 bases. The CDR3 is made up of 15 amino acids. Germline CDR1 is LNHNV and CDR2 is YYDKDF (reference sequence). Study-level points and caveats: Later analysis placed DRB1 highest and HLA-C lowest in TCR association rates, which differed by HLA locus.

The chain uses TRBV15 and TRBJ2-1; D might be TRBD2 (5 bases). The sample was PBMCs. This TCR came from a man between 40 and 49 years old in good health and CMV-seropositive. Here the CDR3 DNA reads TGTGCCACCAGCAGTGTCCTATTTAGCGCCGAAGGCACGTTCTTC. Protein sequence: CATSSVLFSAEGTFF.